This is a list of T cell receptor beta chains from one sample in a study of CD8+CD57+ T cells in acquired aplastic anemia. TCRdb re-analysed the reads in MiXCR, keeping a single row per CDR3 protein. The sample comprises some 92,000 distinct CDR3 sequences, about 63% of which are singletons, and 55% to 65% rests with the top ten. The specimen was sorted CD4+, CD8+, or CD8+CD57+ T cells (not recorded which) from PBMCs. The source of these receptors is a human donor with aplastic anemia. CDR3s include the opening cysteine and the closing phenylalanine or tryptophan. D genes are given only for firm matches. Size tells how often a clone was seen (once, few, many) or the class of an expanded clone, and some rows leave it out.

>TRBV4-1|.|.|TRBJ1-6
CASSQDPRTRNSPLHF
TGCGCCAGCAGCCAAGATCCACGGACACGTAATTCACCCCTCCACTTT
>TRBV5-1|.|TRBD2|TRBJ2-7
CASSLGGGLGRASYEQYF
TGCGCCAGCAGCTTGGGCGGGGGATTAGGCAGGGCTTCCTACGAGCAGTACTTC
>TRBV6-1|.|TRBD2|TRBJ2-1
CASSLAGTTYNEQFF
TGTGCCAGCAGTCTAGCGGGTACCACCTACAATGAGCAGTTCTTC
>TRBV2|.|.|TRBJ1-4
CASSVNSNNEKLFF
TGTGCCAGCAGTGTCAACAGCAATAATGAAAAACTGTTTTTT
>TRBV19|.|.|TRBJ1-4
CASSMGGEKLFF
TGTGCCAGTAGTATGGGAGGTGAAAAACTGTTTTTT
>TRBV10-2|.|TRBD1|TRBJ1-5
CASSVTGSWSQHF
TGCGCCAGCAGTGTGACAGGGAGTTGGTCCCAGCATTTT
>TRBV20-1|.|TRBD1|TRBJ2-1
CSARAGGYNEQFF
TGCAGTGCTAGGGCAGGGGGCTACAATGAGCAGTTCTTC
>TRBV2|.|.|TRBJ1-1
CAGHTYTEAFF
TGTGCCGGGCACACTTACACTGAAGCTTTCTTT
>TRBV10-3|.|.|TRBJ1-2
CAISDAIAGAGYTF
TGTGCCATCAGTGATGCCATTGCAGGTGCGGGCTACACCTTC
>TRBV4-1|.|TRBD2|TRBJ2-7
CASSPGTSGRRSHEQYF
TGCGCCAGCAGCCCAGGGACTAGCGGGAGAAGGAGCCACGAGCAGTACTTC
>TRBV20-1|.|TRBD2|TRBJ2-2
CSARVDSGGESGELFF
TGCAGTGCTAGAGTAGATAGCGGGGGGGAAAGCGGGGAGCTGTTTTTT
>TRBV19|once|.|TRBJ2-5
CASSIYIQETQYF
TGTGCCAGTAGTATATACATTCAAGAGACCCAGTACTTC
>TRBV20-1|.|TRBD1|TRBJ1-3
CSARQGATGNTIYF
TGCAGTGCTAGACAGGGGGCTACTGGAAACACCATATATTTT
>TRBV10-2|.|TRBD2|TRBJ2-7
CASSTGLVSNEQYF
TGCGCCAGCAGTACTGGACTAGTCAGCAACGAGCAGTACTTC
>TRBV7-9|once|.|TRBJ2-2
CASYYGAGELFF
TGTGCCAGTTACTATGGGGCCGGGGAGCTGTTTTTT
>TRBV10-3|.|TRBD1|TRBJ1-5
CAISESRGDQPQHF
TGTGCCATCAGTGAGAGCAGGGGGGATCAGCCCCAGCATTTT
>TRBV20-1|.|.|TRBJ1-4
CIPGVSATNEKLFF
TGCATCCCGGGGGTTTCCGCAACTAATGAAAAACTGTTTTTT
>TRBV2|.|TRBD1|TRBJ2-7
CASSGTGAEEQYF
TGTGCCAGCAGTGGGACAGGGGCGGAGGAGCAGTACTTC
>TRBV24-1|once|TRBD2|TRBJ2-3
CATGLAGVGDTQYF
TGTGCCACCGGACTAGCGGGAGTTGGAGATACGCAGTATTTT
>TRBV20-1|.|.|TRBJ2-7
CSASAREPYEQYF
TGCAGTGCTTCTGCCAGGGAACCTTACGAGCAGTACTTC
>TRBV19|once|TRBD1|TRBJ1-5
CASYGTGELGPQHF
TGTGCCAGTTACGGGACAGGGGAACTAGGGCCCCAGCATTTT
>TRBV7-8|.|TRBD2|TRBJ2-5
CASRLGLAPSGGETQYF
TGTGCCAGCAGACTCGGACTAGCACCCTCCGGGGGAGAGACCCAGTACTTC
>TRBV7-6|many|.|TRBJ1-1
CASSQEQTPSYMNTEAFF
TGTGCCAGCAGCCAAGAACAGACTCCCTCATACATGAACACTGAAGCTTTCTTT
>TRBV25-1|.|.|TRBJ2-3
CASSDIAEPTDTQYF
TGTGCCAGCAGTGACATAGCGGAACCCACAGATACGCAGTATTTT
>TRBV4-1|many|.|TRBJ2-7
CASSPFWGSSYEQYF
TGCGCCAGCAGCCCGTTCTGGGGTAGCTCCTACGAGCAGTACTTC
>TRBV7-6|.|TRBD2|TRBJ2-2
CASSPRNTLAGTGELFF
TGTGCCAGCAGCCCCCGGAACACCTTAGCGGGGACCGGGGAGCTGTTTTTT
>TRBV7-3|.|TRBD2|TRBJ2-7
CASSPTSGSRRGGYEQYF
TGTGCCAGCAGCCCGACTAGCGGGAGCCGCAGAGGAGGCTACGAGCAGTACTTC
>TRBV18|.|.|TRBJ2-7
CASSPPRQSMGSYEQYF
TGTGCCAGCTCACCCCCCCGACAGAGTATGGGCTCCTACGAGCAGTACTTC
>TRBV5-5|.|.|TRBJ2-3
CASSLAPGGTDTQYF
TGTGCCAGCAGCTTGGCACCAGGGGGCACAGATACGCAGTATTTT
>TRBV15|.|.|TRBJ1-2
CATSREGGPQGYTF
TGTGCCACCAGCAGAGAGGGGGGGCCGCAGGGCTACACCTTC
>TRBV6-1|.|TRBD1|TRBJ2-7
CASSGLRGTYEQYF
TGTGCCAGCAGTGGACTCAGGGGGACCTACGAGCAGTACTTC
>TRBV2|.|.|TRBJ2-3
CARSDRRGGDTQYF
TGTGCCAGGTCCGACCGGAGGGGCGGAGATACGCAGTATTTT
>TRBV2|.|.|TRBJ1-2
CASLDGYTF
TGTGCCAGCCTCGATGGCTACACCTTC
>TRBV29-1|.|.|TRBJ2-3
CSVVDMGLDTQYF
TGCAGCGTTGTGGACATGGGGTTGGATACGCAGTATTTT
>TRBV10-3|few|.|TRBJ2-5
CAISESAAAFQETQYF
TGTGCCATCAGTGAGTCCGCGGCAGCCTTCCAAGAGACCCAGTACTTC
>TRBV29-1|few|.|TRBJ2-3
CSVEAARDTQYF
TGCAGCGTTGAGGCGGCGAGGGATACGCAGTATTTT
>TRBV7-2|.|.|TRBJ2-5
CASSLGSRPETQYF
TGTGCCAGCAGCTTAGGCAGCCGTCCGGAGACCCAGTACTTC
>TRBV25-1|.|TRBD1|TRBJ1-1
CASSKGTGAGWSTEAFF
TGTGCCAGCAGTAAAGGGACAGGGGCCGGATGGAGCACTGAAGCTTTCTTT
>TRBV5-4|.|TRBD2|TRBJ2-1
CATSLAAYNEQFF
TGTGCCACCTCACTAGCGGCCTACAATGAGCAGTTCTTC
>TRBV5-5|.|.|TRBJ1-6
CASSLEGGNSPLHF
TGTGCCAGCAGCTTGGAAGGCGGTAATTCACCCCTCCACTTT
>TRBV6-1|.|TRBD2|TRBJ2-3
CASNLGLAGGPGDTQYF
TGTGCCAGCAACTTGGGACTAGCGGGAGGGCCCGGAGATACGCAGTATTTT
>TRBV2|.|TRBD1|TRBJ1-1
CASAGGAKMNTEAFF
TGTGCCAGCGCAGGGGGCGCGAAAATGAACACTGAAGCTTTCTTT
>TRBV20-1|.|.|TRBJ1-1
CSTQRGNTEAFF
TGCAGTACCCAACGGGGGAACACTGAAGCTTTCTTT
>TRBV4-2|many|.|TRBJ2-3
CASSPGDSERDTQYF
TGTGCCAGCAGCCCCGGGGACTCCGAGAGAGATACGCAGTATTTT
>TRBV7-9|.|.|TRBJ1-1
CASSLVGPEAFF
TGTGCCAGCAGCCTAGTGGGGCCTGAAGCTTTCTTT
>TRBV20-1|.|.|TRBJ1-1
CSARDSRNTEAFF
TGCAGTGCTAGAGATTCGAGGAACACTGAAGCTTTCTTT
>TRBV10-3|.|TRBD1|TRBJ1-2
CAISEWTGQGVYGYTF
TGTGCCATCAGTGAGTGGACGGGACAGGGGGTTTATGGCTACACCTTC
>TRBV11-2|.|.|TRBJ1-6
CASSSVSVGAGSPLHF
TGTGCCAGCAGCTCCGTGTCGGTGGGGGCGGGTTCACCCCTCCACTTT
>TRBV5-1|few|.|TRBJ2-7
CASSLDNSYEQYF
TGCGCCAGCAGCCTGGACAACTCCTACGAGCAGTACTTC
>TRBV19|.|.|TRBJ2-3
CASSGYTDTQYF
TGTGCCAGTAGTGGGTACACAGATACGCAGTATTTT
>TRBV19|.|.|TRBJ1-2
CASSIGGISSGGYTF
TGTGCCAGTAGTATAGGAGGTATTTCGAGCGGAGGCTACACCTTC
>TRBV10-3|few|TRBD1|TRBJ2-7
CAISEGDRGGYEQYF
TGTGCCATCAGTGAAGGGGACAGGGGCGGGTACGAGCAGTACTTC
>TRBV10-1|.|.|TRBJ2-5
CAGSKRRGSGTQYF
TGCGCCGGTTCTAAAAGACGGGGGAGTGGGACCCAGTACTTC
>TRBV19|few|.|TRBJ2-5
CASRGLGETQYF
TGTGCCAGTAGGGGATTAGGGGAGACCCAGTACTTC
>TRBV20-1|.|TRBD1|TRBJ1-6
CSARLWDSQDFTLLENSPLHF
TGCAGTGCTAGGCTTTGGGACAGCCAAGACTTCACGCTCCTAGAGAATTCACCCCTCCACTTT